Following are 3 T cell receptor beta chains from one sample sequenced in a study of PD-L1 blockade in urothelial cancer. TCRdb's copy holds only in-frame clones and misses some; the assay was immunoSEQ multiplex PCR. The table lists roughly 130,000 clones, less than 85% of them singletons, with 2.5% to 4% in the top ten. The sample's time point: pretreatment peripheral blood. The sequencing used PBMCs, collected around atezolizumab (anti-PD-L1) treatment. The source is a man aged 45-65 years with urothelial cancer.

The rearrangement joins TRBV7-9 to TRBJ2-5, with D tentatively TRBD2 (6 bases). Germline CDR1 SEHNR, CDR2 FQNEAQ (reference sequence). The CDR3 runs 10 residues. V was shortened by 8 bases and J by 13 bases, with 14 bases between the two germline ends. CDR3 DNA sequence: TGTGCCAGCTCCGGGGGACTCCCGTACTTC. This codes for CASSGGLPYF.

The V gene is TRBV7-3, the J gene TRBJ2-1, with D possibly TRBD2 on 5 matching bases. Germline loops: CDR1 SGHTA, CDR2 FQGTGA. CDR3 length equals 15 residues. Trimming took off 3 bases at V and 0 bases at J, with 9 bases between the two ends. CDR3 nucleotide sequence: TGTGCCAGCAGCTTTTACCGGGACTCCTACAATGAGCAGTTCTTC. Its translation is CASSFYRDSYNEQFF.

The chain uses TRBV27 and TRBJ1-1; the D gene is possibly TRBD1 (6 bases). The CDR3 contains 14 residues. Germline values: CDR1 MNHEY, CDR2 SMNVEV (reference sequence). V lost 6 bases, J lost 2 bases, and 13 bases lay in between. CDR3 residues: CASRIQGTNTEAFF. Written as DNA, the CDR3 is TGTGCCAGCAGAATACAGGGTACTAACACTGAAGCTTTCTTT.